The clone carrying this T cell receptor (beta chain) was observed a handful of times. Its antigen is unknown. This entry belongs to a study of T-cell memory formation after mild COVID-19. Study-wide results and caveats: The second-wave clones peaking on day 37 were not confirmed as SARS-CoV-2-specific. Contracting CD4+ clones sat mainly in CM and EM; CD8+ in EMRA. Clones that got smaller from day 15 to 85 had even CD4/CD8, while clones growing later tipped toward CD4+. Cross-reactive memory seemingly joined, as some responding clones were found in pre-infection memory.

TCRdb ran MiXCR on the 5' RACE reads and lists one entry per CDR3 protein. The sample carries some 160,000 distinct CDR3 sequences, roughly 31% recorded once. The junction had 7 bases not matched to a gene; V was cut back by 2 bases and J by 7 bases. Germline V gives CDR1 SNHLY, CDR2 FYNNEI. CDR3 size: 15 residues. The sequence was collected from an adult woman who had mild COVID-19 (a few samples of this study predate the infection). Cell type and time point are not known. J is TRBJ1-2 and V is TRBV2; 10 bases line up with TRBD1. The specimen was PBMCs or a T cell subset sorted from them (not recorded which). The CDR3 bases are TGTGCCAGCAGTGAAAGGACAGGGGGATTAGGTGGCTACACCTTC. It specifies CASSERTGGLGGYTF.